This TCR beta chain was identified during a study of blood T cell repertoires in COVID-19. Overall study: Acute-phase and convalescent COVID-19 samples originated in the United States, Italy and Spain. PBMCs, B-cell-depleted T cells, or T cells provided the cDNA or gDNA that made up the material.

As processed by the authors: Cell counts per sample came from amplifying reference gene primers. TCRdb's copy holds only in-frame clones and misses some; the assay was immunoSEQ multiplex PCR. V, J and clone size are those of that table, while D and trimming were read from the DNA. The sample contains under 85,000 clones, about 81% of which appear only once. This clone is a singleton in its sample. Germline lookup yields CDR1 SGHKS and CDR2 YYEKEE (reference sequence). The V end lost 2 bases, the J end lost 2 bases, and 11 bases lay between the germline ends. The CDR3 spans 15 residues. Sample: peripheral blood. The sequence derives from a man older than 75 with acute or convalescent COVID-19. The V call is TRBV5-5, the J call TRBJ1-5; D gene ambiguous. The CDR3: CASSFLALGNQPQHF. In DNA, the CDR3 is TGTGCCAGCAGCTTCCTGGCTTTGGGCAATCAGCCCCAGCATTTT.